The 15 T cell receptor beta chains in this list originate from one sample, sequenced in a study of technical replicates of blood from a few donors. Measured with immunoSEQ multiplex PCR; TCRdb has only the in-frame clones, and not every one. The sample lists approximately 60,000 clones; around 88% were seen once. The sample comprised PBMCs. The receptors shown here come from a human donor in good health. Some clones in this sample may be carry-over from other donors' samples.

V gene TRBV30 combines with J gene TRBJ1-2; unclear D gene. The CDR3 runs 15 residues. CDR1 is GTSNPN, CDR2 SVGIG, per germline (reference sequence). Trimming removed 6 bases from V and 4 bases from J, with 21 bases in between. The CDR3 spells CACTPGPLAGYGYTF. CDR3 coding DNA: TGTGCCTGTACCCCGGGTCCCCTGGCTGGCTATGGCTACACCTTC.

The CDR3 nucleotides are TGTGCCAGCAGCAGACTAGCGGGAGGCTACAATGAGCAGTTCTTC. It specifies CASSRLAGGYNEQFF. The rearrangement links TRBV6-6 to TRBJ2-1, with TRBD2 identical over 13 bases. V was pared by 6 bases and J by 3 bases, with 2 bases of the junction left unmatched. The CDR3 extends over 15 amino acids. Per germline, CDR1 MNHNY and CDR2 SVGAGI (reference sequence).

The chain links TRBV7-2 to TRBJ1-1; 7 nucleotides agree with TRBD1. V shed 6 bases and J 7 bases; nucleotides not matched to a gene: 11. The CDR3 is made up of 14 amino acids. Looked up from germline, CDR1 is SGHTA and CDR2 is FQGNSA. The CDR3 DNA sequence: TGTGCCAGCAGACCAACAGGGGCCCCATTTGAAGCTTTCTTT. Translating it yields CASRPTGAPFEAFF.

The rearrangement uses TRBV7-2 and TRBJ2-7; D remains ambiguous. The CDR3 extends over 13 amino acids. Germline CDR1 and CDR2: SGHTA and FQGNSA. Trimming removed 3 bases from V and 6 bases from J, with 12 bases in between. In DNA, the CDR3 is TGTGCCAGCAGCTTCCAACGTCTCGGCGAGCAGTACTTC. It translates to CASSFQRLGEQYF. The variable domain in full, completed from reference TRBV7-2 and TRBJ2-7, reads GAGVSQSPSNKVTEKGKDVELRCDPISGHTALYWYRQSLGQGLEFLIYFQGNSAPDKSGLPSDRFSAERTGGSVSTLTIQRTQQEDSAVYLCASSFQRLGEQYFGPGTRLTVT.

The genes are TRBV9 and TRBJ1-4; 10 nucleotides match TRBD1. There are 16 residues in the CDR3. From germline, CDR1 is SGDLS and CDR2 YYNGEE. The trim removed 5 bases at V and 6 bases at J, leaving 10 bases unmatched. The CDR3 sequence is CASSPNEGQGYEKLFF. The CDR3, as DNA: TGTGCCAGCAGTCCCAACGAGGGACAGGGGTATGAAAAACTGTTTTTT.

This chain uses TRBV25-1 with TRBJ2-7, with D uncertain. Germline CDR1 is MGHDK and CDR2 is SYGVNS. Trimming removed 2 bases from V and 5 bases from J, with 10 bases in between. The CDR3 spans 13 residues. The CDR3 sequence: CASSEPQRNEQYF. CDR3 nucleotide sequence: TGTGCCAGCAGTGAACCCCAGCGCAACGAGCAGTACTTC.

This rearrangement joins TRBV7-9 to TRBJ2-2, with TRBD2 matching over 12 bases. Losses at the gene ends were 5 bases for V and 5 bases for J; bases not matched to a gene: 12. The CDR3 runs to 18 residues. CDR1 is SEHNR, CDR2 FQNEAQ, per germline (reference sequence). CDR3 amino acids: CASSLNYRLAGDTGELFF. DNA for the CDR3: TGTGCCAGCAGCCTAAACTACCGACTAGCGGGAGATACCGGGGAGCTGTTTTTT.

This clone was found once. The chain recombines TRBV27 with TRBJ2-3; 10 bases agree with TRBD2. After removal of 3 bases from V and 3 bases from J, the junction contained 9 bases not matched to a gene. The CDR3 covers 17 residues. Germline V CDR1 and CDR2: MNHEY, SMNVEV (reference sequence). In nucleotides, the CDR3 is TGTGCCAGCAGTTTCGGTTGGACTAGCGGATGGACAGATACGCAGTATTTT. Translated, it gives CASSFGWTSGWTDTQYF.

The CDR3 nucleotides are TGTGCCAGCGATGACGGGTCCTACGAGCAGTACTTC. This sequence encodes CASDDGSYEQYF. The chain recombines TRBV7-8 with TRBJ2-7; unclear D gene. V was pared by 8 bases and J by 1 base, with 9 bases between. The germline V gene has CDR1 SGHVS and CDR2 FQNEAQ. CDR3 size: 12 residues.

CDR3 region: CASSPRSTLFGYTF. The CDR3 DNA is TGTGCCAGCAGCCCACGGTCAACCCTCTTCGGCTACACCTTC. The gene calls are TRBV13 and TRBJ1-2; D gene unclear. Germline assignment: CDR1 PRHDT and CDR2 FYEKMQ (reference sequence). V lost 5 bases and J 8 bases, leaving 18 bases between the germline ends. This CDR3 contains 14 residues.

This rearrangement joins TRBV4-1 to TRBJ1-1, with unresolved D. V was clipped by 1 base and J by 4 bases, with 13 bases between them. Germline-derived CDR1 and CDR2 are MGHRA and YSYEKL. The CDR3 has 15 amino acids. CDR3 in amino acids: CASSQASRGFTEAFF. The CDR3 nucleotides read TGCGCCAGCAGCCAAGCCAGCCGGGGATTCACTGAAGCTTTCTTT.

The gene calls are TRBV6-5 and TRBJ1-1; D unresolved. With 2 bases removed from V and 0 bases from J, the gap between germline ends came to 10 bases. Germline V gene sequence: CDR1 MNHEY, CDR2 SVGAGI. The length of the CDR3 is 15 residues. CDR3 amino acids: CASSYRSQMNTEAFF. DNA of the CDR3: TGTGCCAGCAGTTACCGGAGTCAGATGAACACTGAAGCTTTCTTT.

V is TRBV5-1 and J is TRBJ2-7; 11 positions match TRBD1. Germline assignment: CDR1 SGHRS and CDR2 YFSETQ. V lost 0 bases to trimming and J lost 4 bases; unmatched junction nucleotides: 3. This CDR3 spans 15 amino acids. The CDR3 region is CASSLEGDRGYEQYF. As DNA, the CDR3 is TGCGCCAGCAGCTTGGAAGGGGACAGGGGGTACGAGCAGTACTTC.

The chain uses TRBV29-1 and TRBJ2-3, with TRBD2 matching over 13 bases. The junction had 2 bases not matched to a gene; V was cut back by 7 bases and J by 4 bases. CDR3 size: 13 residues. Germline CDR1 and CDR2: SQVTM and ANQGSEA. For the CDR3, the DNA is TGCAGCGGGGGGACTAGCGGGGCAGATACGCAGTATTTT. It is translated as CSGGTSGADTQYF.

This clone was detected only a few times. This chain links TRBV4-1 with TRBJ1-2, with a tentative D call TRBD1 (6 bases). The CDR3 runs 17 residues. The germline gives CDR1 MGHRA, CDR2 YSYEKL. V lost 0 bases and J 0 bases, leaving 14 bases between the germline ends. The CDR3 is CASSQDIGRGANYGYTF. The CDR3 DNA reads TGCGCCAGCAGCCAAGATATTGGCAGGGGAGCTAACTATGGCTACACCTTC.